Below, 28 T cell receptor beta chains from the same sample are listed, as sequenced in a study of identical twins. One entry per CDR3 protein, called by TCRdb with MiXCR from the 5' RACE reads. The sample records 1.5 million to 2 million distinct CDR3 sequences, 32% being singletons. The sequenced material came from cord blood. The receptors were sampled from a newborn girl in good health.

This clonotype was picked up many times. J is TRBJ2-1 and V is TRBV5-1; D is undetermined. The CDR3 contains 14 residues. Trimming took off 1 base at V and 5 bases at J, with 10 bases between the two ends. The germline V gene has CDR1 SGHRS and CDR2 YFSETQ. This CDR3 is CASSLIIAHNEQFF. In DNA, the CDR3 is TGCGCCAGCAGCTTGATAATAGCTCACAATGAGCAGTTCTTC.

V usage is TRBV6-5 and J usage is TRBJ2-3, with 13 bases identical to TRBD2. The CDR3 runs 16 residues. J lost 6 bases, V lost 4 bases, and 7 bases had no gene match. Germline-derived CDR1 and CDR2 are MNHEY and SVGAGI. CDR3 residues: CASSFRLAGGGDTQYF. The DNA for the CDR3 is TGTGCCAGCAGTTTCCGACTAGCGGGAGGTGGTGATACGCAGTATTTT.

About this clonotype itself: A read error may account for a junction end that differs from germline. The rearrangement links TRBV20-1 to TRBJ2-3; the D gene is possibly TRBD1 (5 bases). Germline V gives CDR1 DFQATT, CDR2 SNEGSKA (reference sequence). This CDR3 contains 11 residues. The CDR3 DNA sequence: TGCAGTGCTAGGTTGACAGATACGCAGTCTTTT. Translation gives CSARLTDTQSF.

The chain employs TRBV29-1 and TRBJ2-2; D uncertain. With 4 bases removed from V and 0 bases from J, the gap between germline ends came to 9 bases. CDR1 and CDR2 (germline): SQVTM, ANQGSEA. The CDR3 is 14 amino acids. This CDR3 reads CSVAAPSNTGELFF. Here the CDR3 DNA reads TGCAGCGTTGCGGCGCCTTCGAACACCGGGGAGCTGTTTTTT.

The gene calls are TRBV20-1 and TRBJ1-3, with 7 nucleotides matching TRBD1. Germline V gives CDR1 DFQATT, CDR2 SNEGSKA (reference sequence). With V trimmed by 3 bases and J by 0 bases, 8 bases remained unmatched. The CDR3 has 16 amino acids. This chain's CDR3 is CSASRGTVSSGNTIYF. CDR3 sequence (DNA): TGCAGTGCTAGTAGGGGGACAGTGAGCTCTGGAAACACCATATATTTT.

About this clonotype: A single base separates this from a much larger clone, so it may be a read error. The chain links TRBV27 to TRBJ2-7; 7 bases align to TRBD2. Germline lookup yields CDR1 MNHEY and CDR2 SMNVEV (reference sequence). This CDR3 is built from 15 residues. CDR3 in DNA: TGTGCCAGCAGTCCAGGGAGGGGAAACTCCTACGAGCTGTACTTC. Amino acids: CASSPGRGNSYELYF.

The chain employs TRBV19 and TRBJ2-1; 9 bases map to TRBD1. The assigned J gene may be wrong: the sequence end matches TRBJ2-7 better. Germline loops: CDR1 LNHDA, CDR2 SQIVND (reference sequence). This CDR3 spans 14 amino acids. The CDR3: CASSITGGYNEQYF. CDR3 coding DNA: TGTGCCAGTAGTATAACAGGGGGCTACAATGAGCAGTACTTC.

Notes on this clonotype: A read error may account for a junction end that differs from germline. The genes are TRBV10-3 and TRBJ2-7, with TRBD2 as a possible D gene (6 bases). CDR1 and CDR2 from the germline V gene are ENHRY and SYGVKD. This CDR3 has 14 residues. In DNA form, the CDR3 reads TGTGCCATCAGTGAGAGACAGCGGGCCTACGAGCGGTACTTC. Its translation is CAISERQRAYERYF.

The CDR3 coding sequence is TGTGCCAGCAGCTTGATGTTAGCCGAGGATGAGCAGTTCTTC. Its protein product is CASSLMLAEDEQFF. The chain has TRBV5-6 and TRBJ2-1, with D unresolved. This CDR3 is 14 amino acids long. Germline V gene lookup returns CDR1 SGHDT and CDR2 YYEEEE. V was clipped by 1 base and J by 8 bases, with 13 bases between them.

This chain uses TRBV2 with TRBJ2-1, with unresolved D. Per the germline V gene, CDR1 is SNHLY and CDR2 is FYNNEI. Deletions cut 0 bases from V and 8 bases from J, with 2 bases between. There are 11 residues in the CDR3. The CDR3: CASSEADEQFF. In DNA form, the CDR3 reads TGTGCCAGCAGTGAAGCGGATGAGCAGTTCTTC.

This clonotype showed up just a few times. CDR3 loop: CASSQASGGPYEQYF. In nucleotides, the CDR3 is TGTGCCAGCAGCCAAGCTAGCGGGGGTCCCTACGAGCAGTACTTC. The chain has TRBV3-1 and TRBJ2-7; 10 bases fit TRBD2. The length of the CDR3 is 15 residues. Per the germline V gene, CDR1 is LGHDT and CDR2 is YNNKEL (reference sequence). Unmatched junction bases numbered 2, after V lost 1 base and J lost 2 bases.

The CDR3, as DNA: TGTGCCAGCAGCTTAGTTGCCCCCGGCGACGGGCAGTACTTC. Translating it yields CASSLVAPGDGQYF. The chain joins TRBV7-9 to TRBJ2-5; D unresolved. Germline V gene sequence: CDR1 SEHNR, CDR2 FQNEAQ (reference sequence). The CDR3 runs to 14 residues. Trimming took 1 base from V and 11 from J, leaving 17 bases between them.

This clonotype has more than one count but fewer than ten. The CDR3 loop is CASSFGQAKETQYF. CDR3 coding DNA: TGCGCCAGCAGCTTTGGCCAGGCCAAAGAGACCCAGTACTTC. The chain uses TRBV5-1 and TRBJ2-5; no definite D call. The germline gives CDR1 SGHRS, CDR2 YFSETQ. Trimming left V 2 bases short and J 3 bases short, with 11 bases between. CDR3 length: 14 amino acids.

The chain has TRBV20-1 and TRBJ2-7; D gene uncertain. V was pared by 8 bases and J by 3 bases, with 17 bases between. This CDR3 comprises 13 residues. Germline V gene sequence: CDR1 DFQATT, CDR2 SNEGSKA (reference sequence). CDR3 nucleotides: TGCAGTCCAGAAAGTCCGTCACACTACGAGCAGTACTTC. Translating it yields CSPESPSHYEQYF.

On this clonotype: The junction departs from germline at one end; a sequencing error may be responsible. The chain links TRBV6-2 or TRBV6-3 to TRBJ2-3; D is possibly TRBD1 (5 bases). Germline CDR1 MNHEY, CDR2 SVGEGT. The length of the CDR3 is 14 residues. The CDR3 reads CASSYFHRTGTQYF. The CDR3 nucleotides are TGTGCCAGCAGTTACTTCCACCGCACAGGTACGCAGTATTTT.

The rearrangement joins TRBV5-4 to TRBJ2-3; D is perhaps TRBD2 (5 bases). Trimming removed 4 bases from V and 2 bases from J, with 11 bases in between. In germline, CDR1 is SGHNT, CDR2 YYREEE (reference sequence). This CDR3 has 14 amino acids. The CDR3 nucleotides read TGTGCCAGCAGCCGGACTCTCACCACAGATACGCAGTATTTT. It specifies CASSRTLTTDTQYF.

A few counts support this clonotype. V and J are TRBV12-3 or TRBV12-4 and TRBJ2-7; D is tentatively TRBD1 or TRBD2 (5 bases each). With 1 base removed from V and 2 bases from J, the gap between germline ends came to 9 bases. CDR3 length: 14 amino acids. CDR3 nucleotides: TGTGCCAGCAGTTTAGGGGGGATGGCCTACGAGCAGTACTTC. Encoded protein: CASSLGGMAYEQYF.

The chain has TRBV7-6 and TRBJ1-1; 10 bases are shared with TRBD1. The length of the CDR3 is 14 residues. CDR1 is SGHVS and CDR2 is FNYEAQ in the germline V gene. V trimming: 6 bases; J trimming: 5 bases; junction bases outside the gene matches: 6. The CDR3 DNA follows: TGTGCCAGCAGAACCGGACAGGGGGGAACTGAAGCTTTCTTT. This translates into CASRTGQGGTEAFF.

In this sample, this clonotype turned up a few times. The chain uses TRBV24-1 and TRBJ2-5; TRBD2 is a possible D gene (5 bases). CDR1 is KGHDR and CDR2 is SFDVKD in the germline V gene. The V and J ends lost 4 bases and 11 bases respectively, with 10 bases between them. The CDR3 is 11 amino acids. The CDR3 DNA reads TGTGCCACCAGTGAGCAGCGGAAGCAGTACTTC. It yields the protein CATSEQRKQYF.

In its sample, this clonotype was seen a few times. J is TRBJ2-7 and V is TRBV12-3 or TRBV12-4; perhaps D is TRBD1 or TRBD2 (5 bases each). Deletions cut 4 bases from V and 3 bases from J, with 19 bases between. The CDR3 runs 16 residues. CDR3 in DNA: TGTGCCAGCAGTTCCATCAACTCGGGACGACACTACGAGCAGTACTTC. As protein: CASSSINSGRHYEQYF.

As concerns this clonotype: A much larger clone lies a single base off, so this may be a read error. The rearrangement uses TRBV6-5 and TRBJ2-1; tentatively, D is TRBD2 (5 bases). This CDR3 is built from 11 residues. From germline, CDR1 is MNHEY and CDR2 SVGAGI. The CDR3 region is CAGSYSGEQFF. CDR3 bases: TGTGCCGGCAGTTACTCGGGAGAGCAGTTCTTC.

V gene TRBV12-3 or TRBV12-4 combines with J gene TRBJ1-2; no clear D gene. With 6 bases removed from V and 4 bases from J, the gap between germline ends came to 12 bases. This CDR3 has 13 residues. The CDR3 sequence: CASSLDFGYGYTF. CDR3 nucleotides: TGTGCCAGCAGCCTGGACTTTGGCTATGGCTACACCTTC.

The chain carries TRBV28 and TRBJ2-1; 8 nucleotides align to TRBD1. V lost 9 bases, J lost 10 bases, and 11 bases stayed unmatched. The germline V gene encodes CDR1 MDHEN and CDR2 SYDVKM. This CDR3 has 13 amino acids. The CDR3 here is CASRTGPLYEQFF. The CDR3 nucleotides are TGTGCCAGTCGGACAGGGCCCCTCTACGAGCAGTTCTTC.

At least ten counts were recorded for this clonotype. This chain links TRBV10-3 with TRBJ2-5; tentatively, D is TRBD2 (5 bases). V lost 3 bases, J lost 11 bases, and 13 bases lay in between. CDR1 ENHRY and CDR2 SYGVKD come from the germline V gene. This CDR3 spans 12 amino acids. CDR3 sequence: CAISELVGEQYF. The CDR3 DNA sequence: TGTGCCATCAGTGAACTAGTCGGGGAGCAGTACTTC.

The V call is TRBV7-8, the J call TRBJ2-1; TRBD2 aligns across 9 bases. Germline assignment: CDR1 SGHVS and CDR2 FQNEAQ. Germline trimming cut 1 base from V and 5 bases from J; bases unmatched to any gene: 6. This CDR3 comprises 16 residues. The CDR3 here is CASSLVRASGNNEQFF. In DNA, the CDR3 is TGTGCCAGCAGCTTAGTGAGGGCTAGCGGGAACAATGAGCAGTTCTTC.

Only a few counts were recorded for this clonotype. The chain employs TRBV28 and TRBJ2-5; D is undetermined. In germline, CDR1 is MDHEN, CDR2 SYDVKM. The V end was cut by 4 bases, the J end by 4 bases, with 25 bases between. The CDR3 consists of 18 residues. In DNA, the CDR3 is TGTGCCAGCAGTTCCTGGAGATTAGAACTCCCCCTCTTAGAGACCCAGTACTTC. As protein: CASSSWRLELPLLETQYF.

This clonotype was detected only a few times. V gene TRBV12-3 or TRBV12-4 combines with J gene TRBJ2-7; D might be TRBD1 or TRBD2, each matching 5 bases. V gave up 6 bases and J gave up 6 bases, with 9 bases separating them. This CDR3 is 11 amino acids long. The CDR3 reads CASRRGVEQYF. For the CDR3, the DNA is TGTGCCAGCAGAAGAGGGGTCGAGCAGTACTTC.

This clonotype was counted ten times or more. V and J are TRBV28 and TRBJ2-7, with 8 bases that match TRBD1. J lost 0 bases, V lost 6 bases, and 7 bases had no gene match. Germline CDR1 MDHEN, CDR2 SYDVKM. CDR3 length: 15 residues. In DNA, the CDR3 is TGTGCCAGCAGACCAGGACAGGGAGGCTCCTACGAGCAGTACTTC. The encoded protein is CASRPGQGGSYEQYF.